This T cell receptor (beta chain) derives from a study of CD8 T cells in ankylosing spondylitis. In germline, CDR1 is SGHRS, CDR2 YFSETQ. J lost 4 bases, V lost 3 bases, and 6 bases had no gene match. There are 16 residues in the CDR3. This clonotype was seen ten or more times. Its antigen is undetermined. It was by quantitative 5'-RACE with molecular barcodes that TCR beta libraries were made. From the 5' RACE reads, TCRdb called clonotypes with MiXCR, one entry per CDR3 protein. Among fewer than 250,000 distinct CDR3 sequences, 10% were seen once, and the ten largest hold about 3%. Points from the study as a whole: Seemingly distinctive of ankylosing spondylitis blood was a TCR beta motif formed by eight highly homologous variants. Clones tied to disease were said to be significantly enriched in matched ankylosing spondylitis synovial fluid. Those disease-linked clones were CD8+; they were also relatively rare in peripheral blood.

The sequenced sample was blood, either unsorted or a sorted T cell fraction (not recorded which). The V and J genes are TRBV5-1 and TRBJ2-3; 12 positions match TRBD2. This receptor was obtained from a male donor with ankylosing spondylitis or in good health (not recorded which). CDR3 sequence reads: CASSSGLAGFADTQYF. The CDR3 DNA is TGCGCCAGCAGCTCCGGACTAGCGGGATTCGCAGATACGCAGTATTTT.